This T cell receptor (beta chain) was documented in a study of response to subunit inactivated influenza vaccine. This CDR3 is built from 15 residues. V shed 5 bases and J 5 bases; nucleotides not matched to a gene: 9. Germline V gives CDR1 SGHTA, CDR2 FQGNSA. Each CDR3 protein gets one entry after TCRdb re-called the RT-PCR reads with MiXCR. This sample has about 570,000 distinct CDR3 sequences, with around 11% found just once. These data also formed part of another study, on T cells expressing NK-cell markers. That study reports: The authors generated TCR beta cDNA through 5'RACE template switching with UMIs. The study drew TCR beta repertoires from sorted CD3+CD56+NKG2C+, CD3+CD56+NKG2C- and CD3+CD56-NKG2C+ T cells. Most of the eight sequenced donors were classified as HCMV-seropositive, and one was classified as seronegative. In several experiments, sorting was restricted to alpha-beta TCR T cells by an anti-gamma-delta TCR antibody. A range of about 1.0-8% of CD8+ T cells consisted of dominant NKG2C+ clonotypes in a handful of donors.

This clonotype was sampled from a middle-aged man who received an inactivated influenza vaccine. V gene TRBV7-2 combines with J gene TRBJ2-5, with TRBD1 matching 9 bases. The material was PBMCs from blood, obtained on the day of vaccination. CDR3 sequence (DNA): TGTGCCAGCAGCGAGGACAGGGGTGATTGGGAGACCCAGTACTTC. Its protein product is CASSEDRGDWETQYF.